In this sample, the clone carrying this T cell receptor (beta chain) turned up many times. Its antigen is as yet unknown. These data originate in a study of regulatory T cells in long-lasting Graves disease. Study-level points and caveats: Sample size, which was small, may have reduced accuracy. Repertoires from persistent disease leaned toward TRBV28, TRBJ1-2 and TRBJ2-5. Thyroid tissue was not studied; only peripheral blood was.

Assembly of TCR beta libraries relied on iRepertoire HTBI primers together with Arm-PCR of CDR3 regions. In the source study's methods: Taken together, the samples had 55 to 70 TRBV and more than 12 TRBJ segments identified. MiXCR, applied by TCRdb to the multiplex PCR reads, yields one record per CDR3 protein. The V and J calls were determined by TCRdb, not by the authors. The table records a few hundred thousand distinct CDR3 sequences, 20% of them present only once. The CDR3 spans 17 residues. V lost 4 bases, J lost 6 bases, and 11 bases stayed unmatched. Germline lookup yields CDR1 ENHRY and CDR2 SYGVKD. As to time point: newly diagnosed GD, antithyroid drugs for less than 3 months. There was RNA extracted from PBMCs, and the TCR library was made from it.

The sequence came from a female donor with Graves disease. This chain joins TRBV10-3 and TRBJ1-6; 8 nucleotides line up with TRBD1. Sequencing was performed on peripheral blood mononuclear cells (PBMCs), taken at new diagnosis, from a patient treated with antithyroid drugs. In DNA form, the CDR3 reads TGTGCCATCAGTGCTCTTGCAGGGGGCGCCGGTAATTCACCCCTCCACTTT. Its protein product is CAISALAGGAGNSPLHF.